This TCR beta chain was profiled in a study of blood T cell repertoires in COVID-19. Background on the study: Samples came from the United States, Italy and Spain, spanning acute and convalescent COVID-19. Nucleic acid was either cDNA or gDNA, and it came from T cells, B-cell-depleted T cells, or PBMCs.

V was pared by 5 bases and J by 5 bases, with 5 bases of the junction left unmatched. Germline values: CDR1 SGHTA, CDR2 FQGNSA. CDR3 length: 14 residues. In the original workflow: The assay estimated nucleated cells by amplifying reference gene primers. Sequencing used immunoSEQ multiplex PCR; TCRdb keeps in-frame clones, though not all of them. V, J and clone size reflect that table, while D and trimming were determined from the DNA. The profile shows around 300,000 clones, about 80% of them singletons. This clonotype was obtained from a woman aged 45-60 years who had recovered from COVID-19. The chain combines TRBV7-2 with TRBJ1-5; 8 nucleotides align to TRBD1. The sequencing input was peripheral blood. The CDR3 DNA reads TGTGCCAGCAGCCTACAGGGGGTTGATCAGCCCCAGCATTTT. This sequence encodes CASSLQGVDQPQHF.